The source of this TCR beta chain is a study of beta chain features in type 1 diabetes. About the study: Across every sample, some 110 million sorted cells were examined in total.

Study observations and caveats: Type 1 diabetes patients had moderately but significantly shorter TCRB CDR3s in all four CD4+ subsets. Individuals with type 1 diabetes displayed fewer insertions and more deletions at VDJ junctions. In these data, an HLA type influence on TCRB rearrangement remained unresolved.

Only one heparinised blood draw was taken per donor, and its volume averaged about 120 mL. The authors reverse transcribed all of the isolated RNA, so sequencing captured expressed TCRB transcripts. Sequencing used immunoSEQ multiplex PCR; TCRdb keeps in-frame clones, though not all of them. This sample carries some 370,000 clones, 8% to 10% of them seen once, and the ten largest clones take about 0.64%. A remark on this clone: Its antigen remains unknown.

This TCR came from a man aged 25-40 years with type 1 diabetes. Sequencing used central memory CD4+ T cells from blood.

CDR3 nucleotide sequence: TGTGCCAGCAGTCCACTAGCGACGAGCACAGATACGCAGTATTTT. Amino acids: CASSPLATSTDTQYF. The chain joins TRBV7-2 to TRBJ2-3, with 7 nucleotides matching TRBD2. CDR1 and CDR2 (germline): SGHTA, FQGNSA. V shed 6 bases and J 0 bases; nucleotides not matched to a gene: 6. This CDR3 spans 15 amino acids. The full variable domain, with the rest looked up from reference TRBV7-2 and TRBJ2-3, is GAGVSQSPSNKVTEKGKDVELRCDPISGHTALYWYRQSLGQGLEFLIYFQGNSAPDKSGLPSDRFSAERTGGSVSTLTIQRTQQEDSAVYLCASSPLATSTDTQYFGPGTRLTVL.